This T cell receptor beta chain is from a study of molecular identifiers for immune sequencing clone quantification. This clonotype was seen more than once but under ten times. Naive CD8 T cells were picked out by sorting for CD8+CD4-CCR7+CD45RA+. One entry per CDR3 protein results from TCRdb running MiXCR on the PCR reads. The data show over 600,000 distinct CDR3 sequences, 20% seen once. The CDR3 extends over 16 amino acids. Per the germline V gene, CDR1 is SGDLS and CDR2 is YYNGEE. The germline V and J ends were trimmed by 4 bases and 5 bases, with 21 bases remaining between them. This clonotype originated in a human donor in good health. Some libraries in this study had Jurkat cell RNA spiked in. Sequencing was done on a sample of naive CD8+ T cells from blood, with Jurkat cell RNA spiked in. Specified subset: FACS-sorted CD8+CD4-CCR7+CD45RA+ naive T cells. The genes are TRBV9 and TRBJ1-1, with D uncertain. CDR3 sequence (DNA): TGTGCCAGCAGCCCTACTTACCCTGTAGGGCGGACTGAAGCTTTCTTT. Protein product: CASSPTYPVGRTEAFF.